This T cell receptor (beta chain) was identified during a study of blood T cell repertoires in COVID-19. Study-level information: In Cohort 3, a recovered donor had either two negative PCRs, clearance, or symptom resolution. PBMCs, B-cell-depleted T cells, or T cells were the source of the cDNA or gDNA that made up the material.

TCRdb keeps only in-frame clones here, not all; method: immunoSEQ multiplex PCR. The repertoire holds around 360,000 clones, with approximately 87% as singletons. Trimming stripped 3 bases from V and 3 bases from J, with 6 bases between. The length of the CDR3 is 13 residues. Germline CDR1 and CDR2: LGHDT and YNNKEL (reference sequence). The TCR was taken from a man aged 40-55 years in a cohort exposed to, infected with or recovered from COVID-19 (not recorded which). The J gene is TRBJ1-3, the V gene TRBV3-1 (or the pseudogene TRBV3-2); D is unclear. Material for sequencing was PBMCs or T cells enriched from blood (not recorded which). The CDR3 DNA reads TGTGCCAGCAGCCACGACATTGGAAACACCATATATTTT. It is translated as CASSHDIGNTIYF.